The present entry profiles one T cell receptor beta chain with its context. Its matching antigen is unknown. The primer mix had 60 Vbeta and 13 Jbeta primers. Only in-frame clones appear in the TCRdb table, and some are missing; sequencing was by immunoSEQ multiplex PCR. In the table there are about 130,000 clones, around three quarters of which are singletons. The sample comes from a study of cytomegalovirus exposure and HLA in healthy donors. Turning to the study itself: Out of about 410 genotyped donors, 81% belonged to the Caucasian-associated ancestry cluster. Study observations and caveats: Immune exposure was documented only through CMV serostatus. Analysis performed later found roughly 17,000 TCR beta sequences associated with HLA alleles at 0.05 false discovery rate. Most TCR sequences were uncommon, yet certain public TCRs appeared in many donors.

The germline V gene encodes CDR1 KGHSH and CDR2 LQKENI. Deletions cut 4 bases from V and 3 bases from J, with 18 bases between. The CDR3 consists of 16 residues. Sample: PBMCs. This clonotype was sampled from a male donor in good health and CMV-seronegative. The chain combines TRBV18 with TRBJ2-5, with TRBD2 as a possible D gene (5 bases). CDR3 sequence (DNA): TGTGCCAGCTCACTAAGGGTAGGAGGCGGAGAAGAGACCCAGTACTTC. Translating it yields CASSLRVGGGEETQYF.